This T cell receptor beta chain was captured in a study of cytomegalovirus exposure and HLA in healthy donors. Study in general: An early data release held tens of millions of unique TCRs from HLA-typed donors.

The study's findings and limits: Later genetic work tied a missense DCLRE1C variant to beta-chain V and J trimming. Compared with the approximately 700-donor mean, an Asian-associated ancestry cluster reportedly had fewer N-insertions, according to a later analysis.

In regard to this clone: Its antigen remains unknown.

The PCR contained 60 Vbeta and 13 Jbeta primers. The repertoire was sequenced with immunoSEQ multiplex PCR; TCRdb's copy has only in-frame clones and lacks some. The data hold over 150,000 clones, with 75% to 85% observed a single time. Germline V gene sequence: CDR1 LNHDA, CDR2 SQIVND (reference sequence). Trimming removed 8 bases at V and 5 bases at J, with 15 bases between. This CDR3 comprises 13 residues. The chain links TRBV19 to TRBJ1-2; D possibly corresponds to TRBD1 (6 bases). Source material: PBMCs. The clonotype was recovered from a man younger than 40 in good health and CMV-seropositive. The CDR3 region is CASAPTGKYGYTF. The CDR3 nucleotides are TGTGCCAGTGCCCCCACAGGGAAGTATGGCTACACCTTC.